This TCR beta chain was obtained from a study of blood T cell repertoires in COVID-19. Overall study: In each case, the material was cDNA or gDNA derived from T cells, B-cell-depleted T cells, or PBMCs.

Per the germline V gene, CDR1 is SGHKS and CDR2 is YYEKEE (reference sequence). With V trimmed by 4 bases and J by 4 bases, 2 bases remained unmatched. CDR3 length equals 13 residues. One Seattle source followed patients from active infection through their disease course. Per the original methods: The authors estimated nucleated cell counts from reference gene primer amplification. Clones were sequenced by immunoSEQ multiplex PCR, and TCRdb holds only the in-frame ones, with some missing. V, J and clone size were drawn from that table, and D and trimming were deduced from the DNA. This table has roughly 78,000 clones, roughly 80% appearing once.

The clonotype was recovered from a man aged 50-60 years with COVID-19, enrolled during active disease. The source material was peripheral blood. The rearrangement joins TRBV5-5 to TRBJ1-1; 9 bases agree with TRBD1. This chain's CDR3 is CASSVDRGTEAFF. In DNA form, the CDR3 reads TGTGCCAGCAGCGTGGACAGGGGCACTGAAGCTTTCTTT.